One sample yielded the 7 T cell receptor beta chains listed below, sequenced in a study of neurological immune-mediated disorders (dated by TCRdb to the late 2010s). Library prep was done by 5' RACE. Sequencing took place on an Illumina HiSeq 2500. TCRdb reanalyzed the raw reads on its own, using fastp at Q25 for trimming and MiXCR for clone calling, and kept in-frame beta chains. CDR3 protein sequences are deduplicated, and each keeps its most common genes and DNA. Counted in this sample were more than 30,000 distinct CDR3 sequences; 4% of them appeared once. The ten largest clones capture 25% of the sample. Input material: CD4+ T cells from blood. These receptors all come from a woman between 40 and 55 years old in good health.

In this sample, this clonotype turned up many times. V is TRBV2 and J is TRBJ1-2; TRBD1 aligns across 8 bases. The J segment lost 8 bases and the V segment lost 4 bases, leaving 6 bases of the junction unmatched. Germline V gives CDR1 SNHLY, CDR2 FYNNEI. The CDR3 has 13 residues. The CDR3 nucleotides are TGTGCCAGCAGTGTGGACAGGGCCTACGGCTACACCTTC. It yields the protein CASSVDRAYGYTF.

Many counts were recorded for this clonotype. CDR3 amino acids: CSGRLAGANVLTF. The CDR3 region has the DNA TGCAGCGGCCGGTTGGCTGGGGCCAACGTCCTGACTTTC. The V and J genes are TRBV29-1 and TRBJ2-6; D is undetermined. V dropped 7 bases and J dropped 2 bases, with 9 bases sitting between them. The V gene's germline CDR1 is SQVTM and CDR2 ANQGSEA. This CDR3 region has 13 residues.

This clonotype was counted many times. The chain uses TRBV20-1 and TRBJ1-2, with D possibly being TRBD1 (6 bases). Germline CDR1 and CDR2: DFQATT and SNEGSKA (reference sequence). This CDR3 spans 13 amino acids. V lost 6 bases and J lost 0, with 11 bases in between. CDR3 protein: CSAAGDTNYGYTF. In DNA, the CDR3 is TGCAGTGCCGCAGGGGACACTAACTATGGCTACACCTTC.

This clonotype appeared many times. V usage is TRBV7-2 and J usage is TRBJ1-5; 11 bases fit TRBD1. V shed 3 bases, J shed 4 bases, and the junction held 5 bases outside the gene matches. Germline V gene data show CDR1 as SGHTA and CDR2 as FQGNSA. The CDR3 contains 16 residues. The CDR3 nucleotides are TGTGCCAGCAGCTTTACCGGGACAGGGGGGAATCAGCCCCAGCATTTT. Its translation is CASSFTGTGGNQPQHF.

This clonotype showed up just a few times. The V gene is TRBV19, the J gene TRBJ1-5; 7 positions match TRBD1. Germline CDR1 is LNHDA and CDR2 is SQIVND (reference sequence). Trimming took 9 bases from V and 6 from J; bases not matched to a gene: 8. The CDR3 runs 13 residues. CDR3 loop: CASTGESGQPQHF. The CDR3 bases are TGTGCCAGCACAGGGGAGTCGGGTCAGCCCCAGCATTTT.

The chain links TRBV18 to TRBJ2-1; the match to TRBD2 covers 13 bases. The CDR3 extends over 16 amino acids. The germline CDR1 and CDR2 sequences are KGHSH and LQKENI. The V gene end was trimmed by 3 bases and the J gene end by 4 bases; junction bases not matched to a gene: 3. The CDR3 sequence is CASSPGTSGAYNEQFF. CDR3 bases: TGTGCCAGCTCACCGGGGACTAGCGGGGCTTACAATGAGCAGTTCTTC.

This clonotype came up many times. V is TRBV5-1 and J is TRBJ1-1; D is ambiguous. The CDR3 has 11 residues. Germline V gene data show CDR1 as SGHRS and CDR2 as YFSETQ. Trimming left V 3 bases short and J 8 bases short, with 8 bases between. CDR3 nucleotides: TGCGCCAGCAGCTCCGACCTGGAAGCTTTCTTT. It is translated as CASSSDLEAFF.